One and the same sample provided the 25 T cell receptor beta chains below, sequenced in a study of T cell clonotyping in hematopoietic cell transplantation. Only in-frame clones appear in the TCRdb table, and some are missing; sequencing was by immunoSEQ multiplex PCR. The data contain roughly 29,000 clones, 60% to 80% of them singletons. The time point here: recipient sample about 28 days before transplant, after cytoreduction. The sample in question was peripheral blood mononuclear cells, obtained before stem cell transplant. The receptors originated from a middle-aged man with myelodysplastic syndrome. Some clones in this sample may be carry-over from other donors' samples.

This clone was counted once. The chain carries TRBV30 and TRBJ2-7, with a weak D call TRBD2 (6 bases). The CDR3 spans 14 residues. The germline CDR1 and CDR2 sequences are GTSNPN and SVGIG (reference sequence). Trimming left V 0 bases short and J 2 bases short, with 11 bases between. DNA of the CDR3: TGTGCCTGGAGTGTCGGCGGGATTACCTACGAGCAGTACTTC. This codes for CAWSVGGITYEQYF.

With respect to this clone: No conserved phenylalanine or tryptophan is present at the end of the CDR3, so a read error is the likely explanation. The chain is built from TRBV4-3 and TRBJ1-2, with D tentatively TRBD1 (5 bases). Germline V CDR1 and CDR2: LGHNA, YSLEER. Trimming pared 3 bases from V and 8 bases from J, leaving 16 bases between. The CDR3 runs to 14 residues. CDR3 coding DNA: TGCGCCAGCAGCCAGACCGTGGGCAGGGTCGGCTACACCCTC. Protein product: CASSQTVGRVGYTL.

V usage is TRBV29-1 and J usage is TRBJ1-2; D is unresolved. Trimming took 3 bases from V and 2 from J, leaving 4 bases between them. Germline CDR1 reads SQVTM; CDR2 reads ANQGSEA. The CDR3 is made up of 11 amino acids. CDR3 amino acids: CSVDRNYGYTF. CDR3 DNA: TGCAGCGTTGACAGAAACTATGGCTACACCTTC.

This clone was seen only once. The chain couples TRBV4-1 to TRBJ2-7, with D perhaps given as TRBD1 or TRBD2 (5 bases each). This CDR3 spans 12 amino acids. The V and J ends lost 4 bases and 10 bases respectively, with 14 bases between them. Germline lookup yields CDR1 MGHRA and CDR2 YSYEKL. Here the CDR3 DNA reads TGCGCCAGCAGCCCCGAGGGGCGTTCTCAGTACTTC. This codes for CASSPEGRSQYF.

The gene calls are TRBV5-1 and TRBJ1-3, with D possibly being TRBD1 (6 bases). V lost 6 bases to trimming and J lost 0 bases, with 7 bases between them. The germline gives CDR1 SGHRS, CDR2 YFSETQ. The CDR3 sequence is 13 residues long. The CDR3 nucleotides read TGCGCCAGCAAGACAGGCTCTGGAAACACCATATATTTT. As protein: CASKTGSGNTIYF. Using reference TRBV5-1 and TRBJ1-3 for the parts outside the CDR3, the full variable domain is KAGVTQTPRYLIKTRGQQVTLSCSPISGHRSVSWYQQTPGQGLQFLFEYFSETQRNKGNFPGRFSGRQFSNSRSEMNVSTLELGDSALYLCASKTGSGNTIYFGEGSWLTVV.

The chain employs TRBV6-1 and TRBJ2-7; no reliable D call. The germline CDR1 and CDR2 sequences are MNHNS and SASEGT. Trimming left V 0 bases short and J 7 bases short, with 13 bases between. The CDR3 extends over 14 amino acids. CDR3 sequence: CASSEAWLEREQYF. CDR3 nucleotide sequence: TGTGCCAGCAGTGAAGCGTGGCTAGAAAGGGAGCAGTACTTC.

The V call is TRBV19, the J call TRBJ1-2; possibly TRBD1 for D (5 bases). V was shortened by 4 bases and J by 0 bases, with 24 bases between the two germline ends. CDR1 LNHDA and CDR2 SQIVND come from the germline V gene (reference sequence). The CDR3 consists of 19 residues. The CDR3 reads CASSKQKLDRRDPNYGYTF. CDR3 sequence (DNA): TGTGCCAGTAGTAAACAGAAATTGGATAGACGGGACCCTAACTATGGCTACACCTTC.

The rearrangement joins TRBV5-6 to TRBJ1-1; D might be TRBD1 (6 bases). Germline V gene sequence: CDR1 SGHDT, CDR2 YYEEEE. This CDR3 spans 11 amino acids. With 7 bases removed from V and 7 bases from J, the gap between germline ends came to 11 bases. CDR3 coding DNA: TGTGCCAGCGCACAGGGTCTTGAAGCTTTCTTT. Protein: CASAQGLEAFF. Full variable domain (missing parts from reference TRBV5-6 and TRBJ1-1): DAGVTQSPTHLIKTRGQQVTLRCSPKSGHDTVSWYQQALGQGPQFIFQYYEEEERQRGNFPDRFSGHQFPNYSSELNVNALLLGDSALYLCASAQGLEAFFGQGTRLTVV.

This clone ranks as medium-sized. The genes are TRBV5-3 and TRBJ2-7, with 8 bases identical to TRBD1. TRBV5-3 is known as an ORF, though its function is uncertain. The J segment lost 0 bases and the V segment lost 0 bases, leaving 14 bases of the junction unmatched. This CDR3 is built from 19 residues. This CDR3 reads CARSLATRRVTGGSYEQYF. The DNA for the CDR3 is TGTGCCAGAAGCTTGGCCACCAGACGGGTAACAGGGGGCTCCTACGAGCAGTACTTC.

This clone was picked up a small number of times. The genes are TRBV6-5 and TRBJ1-6; D is perhaps TRBD1 (6 bases). Trimming shortened V by 6 bases and J by 7 bases, and 13 bases separated the two germline ends. In germline, CDR1 is MNHEY, CDR2 SVGAGI. This CDR3 contains 14 residues. CDR3 protein: CASRYRDINSPLHF. As DNA, the CDR3 is TGTGCCAGCAGATACAGGGATATCAATTCACCCCTCCACTTT.

The chain recombines TRBV30 with TRBJ1-3; D not certain. There are 13 residues in the CDR3. V was trimmed by 2 bases and J by 2 bases, leaving 7 bases between them. Germline loops: CDR1 GTSNPN, CDR2 SVGIG (reference sequence). The CDR3 nucleotides read TGTGCCTGGAGTTCCGGGACTGGAAACACCATATATTTT. Translated, it gives CAWSSGTGNTIYF.

This clone was observed once. The J gene is TRBJ2-7, the V gene TRBV6-5; D call uncertain. Germline CDR1 is MNHEY and CDR2 is SVGAGI. Trimming stripped 0 bases from V and 2 bases from J, with 8 bases between. The CDR3 consists of 14 residues. The CDR3 sequence: CASSYSPQTYEQYF. The CDR3 bases are TGTGCCAGCAGTTACTCTCCCCAAACCTACGAGCAGTACTTC.

This clone is termed medium-sized (0.01 to 0.1%). J is TRBJ2-2 and V is TRBV14; unclear D gene. V was cut by 5 bases and J by 1 base, with 8 bases left in between. The CDR3 spans 14 residues. CDR1 is SGHDN and CDR2 is FVKESK in the germline V gene. CDR3 sequence: CASSSWVNTGELFF. The CDR3, as DNA: TGTGCCAGCAGCTCTTGGGTGAACACCGGGGAGCTGTTTTTT.

CDR3 nucleotides: TGTGCCAGCAGCCAAGAATCAGGGTCACCCCTCCACTTT. Translation gives CASSQESGSPLHF. The chain combines TRBV14 with TRBJ1-6; a possible D gene is TRBD1 (5 bases). Germline lookup yields CDR1 SGHDN and CDR2 FVKESK. Trimming stripped 0 bases from V and 10 bases from J, with 7 bases between. The CDR3 sequence is 13 residues long.

The genes are TRBV6-5 and TRBJ1-1, with 8 bases lining up with TRBD1. Germline values: CDR1 MNHEY, CDR2 SVGAGI. This CDR3 has 13 residues. V lost 6 bases, J lost 4 bases, and 4 bases stayed unmatched. The CDR3 region has the DNA TGTGCCAGCAGCACAGGGGGTAGCACTGAAGCTTTCTTT. It is translated as CASSTGGSTEAFF.

The chain employs TRBV19 and TRBJ2-7; tentatively, D is TRBD2 (6 bases). V was shortened by 5 bases and J by 3 bases, with 8 bases between the two germline ends. Germline V lookup: CDR1 LNHDA, CDR2 SQIVND (reference sequence). This CDR3 spans 12 amino acids. For the CDR3, the DNA is TGTGCCAGTAGTTCCGGGAGCTACGAGCAGTACTTC. Its protein product is CASSSGSYEQYF.

The chain joins TRBV6-1 to TRBJ1-1; TRBD1 agrees at 7 bases. The CDR3 is 15 amino acids. Germline CDR1 MNHNS, CDR2 SASEGT. V lost 4 bases to trimming and J lost 5 bases; unmatched junction nucleotides: 10. Here the CDR3 reads CASSVPDGTATEAFF. DNA of the CDR3: TGTGCCAGCAGTGTCCCCGACGGGACAGCGACTGAAGCTTTCTTT.

V gene TRBV6-1 combines with J gene TRBJ1-2; no clear D. This CDR3 has 12 amino acids. In germline, CDR1 is MNHNS, CDR2 SASEGT. V was pared by 0 bases and J by 3 bases, with 2 bases between. The CDR3 spells CASSEADYGYTF. The DNA of the CDR3 is TGTGCCAGCAGTGAAGCCGACTATGGCTACACCTTC.

As DNA, the CDR3 is TGTGCCAGCAGCCAAGGATTGAAGAATTCACCCCTCCACTTT. Amino acids: CASSQGLKNSPLHF. The chain recombines TRBV14 with TRBJ1-6; D is undetermined. Per the germline V gene, CDR1 is SGHDN and CDR2 is FVKESK. Trimming took 1 base from V and 7 from J, leaving 8 bases between them. The CDR3 runs to 14 residues. The full variable domain, its missing parts supplied by reference TRBV14 and TRBJ1-6, is EAGVTQFPSHSVIEKGQTVTLRCDPISGHDNLYWYRRVMGKEIKFLLHFVKESKQDESGMPNNRFLAERTGGTYSTLKVQPAELEDSGVYFCASSQGLKNSPLHFGNGTRLTVT.

The chain recombines TRBV7-2 with TRBJ2-1; TRBD2 agrees at 9 bases. The germline gives CDR1 SGHTA, CDR2 FQGNSA. The CDR3 length is 14 residues. The V gene end was trimmed by 3 bases and the J gene end by 4 bases; junction bases not matched to a gene: 1. The CDR3 loop reads CASSLAGGYNEQFF. CDR3 bases: TGTGCCAGCAGCTTGGCGGGGGGGTACAATGAGCAGTTCTTC.

The rearrangement links TRBV5-1 to TRBJ2-7; D may be TRBD1 or TRBD2 (5 bases each). V was trimmed by 2 bases and J by 3 bases, leaving 15 bases between them. The CDR3 runs 15 residues. Germline loops: CDR1 SGHRS, CDR2 YFSETQ. DNA for the CDR3: TGCGCCAGCAGCTTAGCTACCGGGGCCGGCTACGAGCAGTACTTC. As protein: CASSLATGAGYEQYF.

In this sample, this clone turned up a few times. V usage is TRBV27 and J usage is TRBJ1-6, with a weak D call TRBD1 (6 bases). V gave up 5 bases and J gave up 9 bases, with 20 bases separating them. Germline values: CDR1 MNHEY, CDR2 SMNVEV (reference sequence). This CDR3 is 16 amino acids long. The DNA of the CDR3 is TGTGCCAGCAGTCCACTTGTACACCGAGGGGGTTCACCCCTCCACTTT. Translated: CASSPLVHRGGSPLHF.

This chain connects TRBV19 to TRBJ2-6, with D perhaps TRBD1 (5 bases). The CDR3 spans 20 residues. Germline assignment: CDR1 LNHDA and CDR2 SQIVND (reference sequence). Trimming left V 5 bases short and J 0 bases short, with 23 bases between. The CDR3 sequence is CASSAEPGHVSVSGANVLTF. The CDR3 bases are TGTGCCAGTAGTGCCGAGCCCGGACACGTCTCGGTCTCTGGGGCCAACGTCCTGACTTTC. Full variable domain (remainder filled in from reference TRBV19 and TRBJ2-6): DGGITQSPKYLFRKEGQNVTLSCEQNLNHDAMYWYRQDPGQGLRLIYYSQIVNDFQKGDIAEGYSVSREKKESFPLTVTSAQKNPTAFYLCASSAEPGHVSVSGANVLTFGAGSRLTVL.

This chain links TRBV6-1 with TRBJ2-3, with D possibly being TRBD1 (5 bases). Germline CDR1 is MNHNS and CDR2 is SASEGT. V lost 10 bases to trimming and J lost 3 bases, with 14 bases between them. The CDR3 spans 13 residues. The CDR3 DNA sequence: TGTGCCACCTGGGGCAGGCCGACAGATACGCAGTATTTT. Protein sequence: CATWGRPTDTQYF.

This clone was recorded once. The chain joins TRBV28 to TRBJ2-7; 12 nucleotides line up with TRBD2. The junction had 16 bases not matched to a gene; V was cut back by 7 bases and J by 6 bases. The CDR3 covers 17 residues. From germline, CDR1 is MDHEN and CDR2 SYDVKM. The CDR3 sequence: CASIPFTRLAGVGEQYF. For the CDR3, the DNA is TGTGCCAGCATCCCATTCACCCGACTAGCGGGAGTTGGCGAGCAGTACTTC. The full variable domain, with the rest looked up from reference TRBV28 and TRBJ2-7, is DVKVTQSSRYLVKRTGEKVFLECVQDMDHENMFWYRQDPGLGLRLIYFSYDVKMKEKGDIPEGYSVSREKKERFSLILESASTNQTSMYLCASIPFTRLAGVGEQYFGPGTRLTVT.